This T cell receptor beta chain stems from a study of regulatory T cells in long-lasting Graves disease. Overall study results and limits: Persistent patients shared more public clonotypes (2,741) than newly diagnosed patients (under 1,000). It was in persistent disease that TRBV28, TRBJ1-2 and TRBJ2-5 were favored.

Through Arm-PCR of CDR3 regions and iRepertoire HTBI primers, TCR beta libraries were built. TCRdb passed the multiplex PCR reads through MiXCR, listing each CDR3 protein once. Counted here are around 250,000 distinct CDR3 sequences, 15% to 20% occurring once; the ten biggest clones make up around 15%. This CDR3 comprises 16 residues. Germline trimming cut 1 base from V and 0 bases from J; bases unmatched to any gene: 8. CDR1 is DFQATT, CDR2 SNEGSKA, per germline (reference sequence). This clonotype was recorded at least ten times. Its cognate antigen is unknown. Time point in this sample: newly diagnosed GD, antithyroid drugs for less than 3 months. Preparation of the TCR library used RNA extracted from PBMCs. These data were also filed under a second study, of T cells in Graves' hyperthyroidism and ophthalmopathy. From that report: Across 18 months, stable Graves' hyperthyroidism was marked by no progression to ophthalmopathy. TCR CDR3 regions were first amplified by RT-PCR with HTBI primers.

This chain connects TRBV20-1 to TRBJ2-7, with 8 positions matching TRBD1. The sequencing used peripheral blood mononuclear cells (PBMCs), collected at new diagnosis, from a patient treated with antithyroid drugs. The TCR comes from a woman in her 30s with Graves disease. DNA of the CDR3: TGCAGTGCTAGAGGAGACAGGGGTGTCGGCTCCTACGAGCAGTACTTC. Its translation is CSARGDRGVGSYEQYF.